This T cell receptor beta chain derives from a study of OX40 agonist ivuxolimab in advanced cancers. Profiling relied on immunoSEQ multiplex PCR, and the TCRdb table lists in-frame clones only, not all of them. The sample has roughly 48,000 clones, 80% to 90% seen once. Germline values: CDR1 MDHEN, CDR2 SYDVKM. V lost 2 bases, J lost 4 bases, and 8 bases lay in between. The CDR3 sequence is 14 residues long. The receptor was derived from an adult with an advanced solid tumor such as melanoma, head and neck, liver or kidney cancer. This sample comprised CD4+ or CD8+ T cells sorted from blood, obtained in a trial of the OX40 agonist ivuxolimab. The genes are TRBV28 and TRBJ2-2; D uncertain. The DNA of the CDR3 is TGTGCCAGCAGTTTAGTCGTCCCCACCGGGGAGCTGTTTTTT. Translated, it gives CASSLVVPTGELFF. The variable domain in full, with the rest retrieved from reference TRBV28 and TRBJ2-2, is DVKVTQSSRYLVKRTGEKVFLECVQDMDHENMFWYRQDPGLGLRLIYFSYDVKMKEKGDIPEGYSVSREKKERFSLILESASTNQTSMYLCASSLVVPTGELFFGEGSRLTVL.